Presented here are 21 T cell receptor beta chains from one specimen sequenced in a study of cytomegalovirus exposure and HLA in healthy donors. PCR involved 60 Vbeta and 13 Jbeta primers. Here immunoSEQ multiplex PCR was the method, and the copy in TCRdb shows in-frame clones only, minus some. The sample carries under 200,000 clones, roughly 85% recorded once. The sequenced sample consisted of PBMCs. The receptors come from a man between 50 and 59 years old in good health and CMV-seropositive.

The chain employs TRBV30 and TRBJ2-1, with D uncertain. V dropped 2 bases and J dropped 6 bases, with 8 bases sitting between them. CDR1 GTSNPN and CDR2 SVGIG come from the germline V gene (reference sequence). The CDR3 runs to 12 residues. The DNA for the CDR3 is TGTGCCTGGAGTCCGGAGTCCAATGAGCAGTTCTTC. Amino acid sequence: CAWSPESNEQFF.

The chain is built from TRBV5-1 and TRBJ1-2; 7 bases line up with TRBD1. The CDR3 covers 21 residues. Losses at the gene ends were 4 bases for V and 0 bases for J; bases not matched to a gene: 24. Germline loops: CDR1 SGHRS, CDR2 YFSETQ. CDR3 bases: TGCGCCAGCAGCCGGACCGGGACAGAAACCAGCTCGCTACTTACTAACTATGGCTACACCTTC. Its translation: CASSRTGTETSSLLTNYGYTF.

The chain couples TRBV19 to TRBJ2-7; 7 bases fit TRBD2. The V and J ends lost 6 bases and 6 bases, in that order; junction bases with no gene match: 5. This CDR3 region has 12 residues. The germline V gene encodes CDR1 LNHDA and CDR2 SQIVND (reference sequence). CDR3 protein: CASSLGGGEQYF. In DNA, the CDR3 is TGTGCCAGTAGCCTTGGGGGGGGCGAGCAGTACTTC.

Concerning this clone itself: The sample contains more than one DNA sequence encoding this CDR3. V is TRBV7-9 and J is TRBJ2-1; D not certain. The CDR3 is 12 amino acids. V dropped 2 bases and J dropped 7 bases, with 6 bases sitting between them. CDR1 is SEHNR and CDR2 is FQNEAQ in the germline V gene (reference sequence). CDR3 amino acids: CASSLQANEQFF. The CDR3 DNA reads TGTGCCAGCAGCTTACAGGCAAATGAGCAGTTCTTC. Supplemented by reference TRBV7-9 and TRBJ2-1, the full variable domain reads DTGVSQNPRHKITKRGQNVTFRCDPISEHNRLYWYRQTLGQGPEFLTYFQNEAQLEKSRLLSDRFSAERPKGSFSTLEIQRTEQGDSAMYLCASSLQANEQFFGPGTRLTVL.

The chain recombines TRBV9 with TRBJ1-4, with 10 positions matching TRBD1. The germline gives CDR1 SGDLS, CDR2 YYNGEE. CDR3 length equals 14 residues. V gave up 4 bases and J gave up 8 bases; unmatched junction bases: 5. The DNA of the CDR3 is TGTGCCAGCAGCCTGGACAGGGGGAAGGAAAAACTGTTTTTT. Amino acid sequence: CASSLDRGKEKLFF.

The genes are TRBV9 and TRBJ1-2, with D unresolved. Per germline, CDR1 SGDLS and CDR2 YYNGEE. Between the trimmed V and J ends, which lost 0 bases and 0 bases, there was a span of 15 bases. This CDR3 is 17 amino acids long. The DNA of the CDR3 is TGTGCCAGCAGCGTAGCTAGGGAGAGATACCCTAACTATGGCTACACCTTC. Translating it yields CASSVARERYPNYGYTF. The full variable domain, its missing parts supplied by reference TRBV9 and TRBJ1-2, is DSGVTQTPKHLITATGQRVTLRCSPRSGDLSVYWYQQSLDQGLQFLIQYYNGEERAKGNILERFSAQQFPDLHSELNLSSLELGDSALYFCASSVARERYPNYGYTFGSGTRLTVV.

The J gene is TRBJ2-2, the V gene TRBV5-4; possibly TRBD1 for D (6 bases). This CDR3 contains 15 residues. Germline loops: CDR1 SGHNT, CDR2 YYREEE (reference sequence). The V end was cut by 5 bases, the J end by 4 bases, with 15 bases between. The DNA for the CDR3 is TGTGCCAGCAGTCTTACAGGGTACGGCACCGGGGAGCTGTTTTTT. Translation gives CASSLTGYGTGELFF.

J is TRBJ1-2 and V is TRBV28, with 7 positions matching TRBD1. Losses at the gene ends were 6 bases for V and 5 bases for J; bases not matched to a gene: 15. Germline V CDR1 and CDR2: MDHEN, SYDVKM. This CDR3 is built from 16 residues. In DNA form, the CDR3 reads TGTGCCAGCAGCCGTCCAGGGGGGTTAGCTGGATATGGCTACACCTTC. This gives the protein CASSRPGGLAGYGYTF.

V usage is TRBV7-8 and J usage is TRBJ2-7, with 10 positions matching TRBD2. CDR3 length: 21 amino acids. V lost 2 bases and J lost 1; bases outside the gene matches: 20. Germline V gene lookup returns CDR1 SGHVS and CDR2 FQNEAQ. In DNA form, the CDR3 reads TGTGCCAGCAGCTTAACGACTCTGCTAGCGGGGGAATACCCCCTTTCCTACGAGCAGTACGTC. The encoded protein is CASSLTTLLAGEYPLSYEQYV.

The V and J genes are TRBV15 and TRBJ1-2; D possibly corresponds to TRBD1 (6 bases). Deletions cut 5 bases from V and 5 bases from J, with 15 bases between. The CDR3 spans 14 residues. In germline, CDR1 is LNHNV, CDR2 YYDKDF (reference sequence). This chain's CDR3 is CATSQTGFGYGYTF. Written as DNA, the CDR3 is TGTGCCACCAGCCAAACAGGGTTTGGATATGGCTACACCTTC. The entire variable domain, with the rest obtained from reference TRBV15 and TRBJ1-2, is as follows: DAMVIQNPRYQVTQFGKPVTLSCSQTLNHNVMYWYQQKSSQAPKLLFHYYDKDFNNEADTPDNFQSRRPNTSFCFLDIRSPGLGDTAMYLCATSQTGFGYGYTFGSGTRLTVV.

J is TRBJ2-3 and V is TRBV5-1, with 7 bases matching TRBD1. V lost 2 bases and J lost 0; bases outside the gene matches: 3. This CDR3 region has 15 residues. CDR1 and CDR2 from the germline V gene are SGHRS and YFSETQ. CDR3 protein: CASSLADRSTDTQYF. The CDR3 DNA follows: TGCGCCAGCAGCTTAGCGGACAGGAGCACAGATACGCAGTATTTT.

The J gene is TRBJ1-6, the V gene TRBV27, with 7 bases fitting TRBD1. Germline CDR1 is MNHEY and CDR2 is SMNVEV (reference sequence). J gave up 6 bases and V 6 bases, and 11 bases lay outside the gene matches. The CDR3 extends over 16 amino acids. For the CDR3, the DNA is TGTGCCAGCAGCGACACGCGACAGGGACTTAATTCACCCCTCCACTTT. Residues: CASSDTRQGLNSPLHF.

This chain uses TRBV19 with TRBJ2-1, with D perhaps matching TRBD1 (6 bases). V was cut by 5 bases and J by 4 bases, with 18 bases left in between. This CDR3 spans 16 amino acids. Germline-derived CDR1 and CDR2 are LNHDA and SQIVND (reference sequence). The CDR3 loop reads CASSAEQGLGYNEQFF. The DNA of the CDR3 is TGTGCCAGTAGTGCCGAACAGGGTCTAGGGTACAATGAGCAGTTCTTC.

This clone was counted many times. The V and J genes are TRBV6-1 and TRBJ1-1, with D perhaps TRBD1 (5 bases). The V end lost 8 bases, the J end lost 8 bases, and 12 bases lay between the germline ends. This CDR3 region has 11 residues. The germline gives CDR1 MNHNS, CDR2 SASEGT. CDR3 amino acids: CASGLAGEAFF. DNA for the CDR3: TGTGCCAGCGGATTGGCAGGGGAAGCTTTCTTT.

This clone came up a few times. CDR3 loop: CASSPRTENYGYTF. The CDR3 DNA reads as TGTGCCAGCTCACCACGGACAGAGAACTATGGCTACACCTTC. V gene TRBV18 combines with J gene TRBJ1-2, with a possible D match to TRBD1 (6 bases). This CDR3 spans 14 amino acids. Trimming removed 1 base at V and 2 bases at J, with 8 bases between. Looked up from germline, CDR1 is KGHSH and CDR2 is LQKENI. The full variable domain, with the rest looked up from reference TRBV18 and TRBJ1-2, is NAGVMQNPRHLVRRRGQEARLRCSPMKGHSHVYWYRQLPEEGLKFMVYLQKENIIDESGMPKERFSAEFPKEGPSILRIQQVVRGDSAAYFCASSPRTENYGYTFGSGTRLTVV.

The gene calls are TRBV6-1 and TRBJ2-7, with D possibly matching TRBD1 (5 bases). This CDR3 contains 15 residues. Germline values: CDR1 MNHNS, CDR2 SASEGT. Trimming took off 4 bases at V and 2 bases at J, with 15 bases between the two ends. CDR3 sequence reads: CASSAEVQGPYEQYF. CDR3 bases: TGTGCCAGCAGTGCCGAGGTCCAGGGCCCCTACGAGCAGTACTTC.

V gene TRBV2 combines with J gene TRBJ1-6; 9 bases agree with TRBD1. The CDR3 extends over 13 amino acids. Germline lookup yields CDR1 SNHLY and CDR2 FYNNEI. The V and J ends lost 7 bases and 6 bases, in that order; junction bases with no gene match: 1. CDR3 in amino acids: CASTGQGNSPLHF. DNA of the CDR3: TGTGCCAGCACGGGACAGGGTAATTCACCCCTCCACTTT.

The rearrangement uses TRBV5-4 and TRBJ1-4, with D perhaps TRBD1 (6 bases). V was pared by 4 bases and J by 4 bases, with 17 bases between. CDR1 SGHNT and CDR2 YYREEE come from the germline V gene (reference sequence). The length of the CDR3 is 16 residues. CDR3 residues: CASSRGGGAGNEKLFF. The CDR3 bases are TGTGCCAGCAGCCGTGGCGGGGGCGCGGGTAATGAAAAACTGTTTTTT.

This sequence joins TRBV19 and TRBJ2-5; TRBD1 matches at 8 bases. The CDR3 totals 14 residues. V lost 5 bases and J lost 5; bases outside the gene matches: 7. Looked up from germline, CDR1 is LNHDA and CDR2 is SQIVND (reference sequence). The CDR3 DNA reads TGTGCCAGTAGTTCGACAGGGGTCCTGGAGACCCAGTACTTC. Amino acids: CASSSTGVLETQYF.

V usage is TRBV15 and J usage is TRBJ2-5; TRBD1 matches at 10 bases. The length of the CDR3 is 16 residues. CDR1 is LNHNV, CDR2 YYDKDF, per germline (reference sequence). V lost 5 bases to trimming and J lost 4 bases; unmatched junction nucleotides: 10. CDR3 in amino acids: CATSGKDRGLLETQYF. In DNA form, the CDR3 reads TGTGCCACCAGCGGGAAAGACAGGGGGCTATTAGAGACCCAGTACTTC.

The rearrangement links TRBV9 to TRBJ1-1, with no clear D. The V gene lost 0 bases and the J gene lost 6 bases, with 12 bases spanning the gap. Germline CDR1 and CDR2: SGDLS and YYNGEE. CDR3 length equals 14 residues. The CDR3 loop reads CASSVVAGSPEAFF. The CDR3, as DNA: TGTGCCAGCAGCGTAGTGGCAGGTTCCCCTGAAGCTTTCTTT.